This TCR beta chain appears in the sequencing data of a study of OX40 agonist ivuxolimab in advanced cancers. The data were produced by immunoSEQ multiplex PCR, yet TCRdb's version contains in-frame clones alone and is incomplete. Of 45,000 to 50,000 clones in the sample, approximately 91% were seen once. Germline assignment: CDR1 KGHSH and CDR2 LQKENI. The CDR3 is 16 residues long. Trimming left V 4 bases short and J 0 bases short, with 12 bases between. The rearrangement joins TRBV18 to TRBJ1-4; weak D call: TRBD1 (6 bases). The source was CD4+ or CD8+ T cells sorted from blood, collected in a trial of the OX40 agonist ivuxolimab. The TCR comes from an adult with an advanced solid tumor such as melanoma, head and neck, liver or kidney cancer. CDR3 protein: CASSREGESTNEKLFF. DNA of the CDR3: TGTGCCAGCTCACGAGAGGGGGAATCAACTAATGAAAAACTGTTTTTT. Supplemented by reference TRBV18 and TRBJ1-4, the full variable domain reads NAGVMQNPRHLVRRRGQEARLRCSPMKGHSHVYWYRQLPEEGLKFMVYLQKENIIDESGMPKERFSAEFPKEGPSILRIQQVVRGDSAAYFCASSREGESTNEKLFFGSGTQLSVL.